The rows below give T cell receptor beta chains drawn from one sample of a study of PD-1 blockade in classical Hodgkin lymphoma. Generated by immunoSEQ multiplex PCR, the TCRdb table keeps only in-frame clones and is missing some. The sample has around 150,000 clones, approximately 72% seen once. The sequenced sample was peripheral blood mononuclear cells (PBMCs), obtained before the second cycle of nivolumab. The receptors shown here come from a human donor with classical Hodgkin lymphoma. Both conserved end residues are part of each CDR3. The order of the fields is D gene, V gene, clone size, J gene, CDR3 protein, CDR3 DNA. The D gene is left open where the match is weak. Clone size is shown for a subset of rows, as once, few, many or a class of expanded clone.

D gene: TRBD1
V gene: TRBV7-8
clone size: .
J gene: TRBJ2-7
CDR3 protein: CASSLGTGAYEQYF
CDR3 DNA: TGTGCCAGCAGCTTAGGGACAGGGGCCTACGAGCAGTACTTC

D gene: .
V gene: TRBV7-9
clone size: .
J gene: TRBJ2-7
CDR3 protein: CASERGQGNEQYF
CDR3 DNA: TGTGCCAGCGAGCGAGGGCAGGGGAACGAGCAGTACTTC

D gene: .
V gene: TRBV7-2
clone size: .
J gene: TRBJ2-7
CDR3 protein: CASSQFLQEAEQYF
CDR3 DNA: TGTGCCAGCAGCCAGTTCCTCCAGGAGGCCGAGCAGTACTTC

D gene: .
V gene: TRBV18
clone size: .
J gene: TRBJ2-5
CDR3 protein: CASSPGFQGRFWETQYF
CDR3 DNA: TGTGCCAGCTCACCCGGATTTCAGGGGAGGTTCTGGGAGACCCAGTACTTC

D gene: .
V gene: TRBV6-6
clone size: .
J gene: TRBJ1-2
CDR3 protein: CASSPLSSRRGYTF
CDR3 DNA: TGTGCCAGCAGTCCGTTATCCTCAAGACGTGGCTACACCTTC

D gene: .
V gene: TRBV19
clone size: few
J gene: TRBJ2-1
CDR3 protein: CASSQDNEQFF
CDR3 DNA: TGTGCCAGTAGCCAGGACAATGAGCAGTTCTTC

D gene: .
V gene: TRBV7-6
clone size: .
J gene: TRBJ2-3
CDR3 protein: CASSLEWASDTQYF
CDR3 DNA: TGTGCCAGCAGCTTGGAATGGGCTTCTGATACGCAGTATTTT

D gene: .
V gene: TRBV5-4
clone size: once
J gene: TRBJ1-2
CDR3 protein: CASSLDREYGYTF
CDR3 DNA: TGTGCCAGCAGCTTGGACAGGGAGTATGGCTACACCTTC

D gene: .
V gene: TRBV9
clone size: .
J gene: TRBJ2-5
CDR3 protein: CASSVESQETQYF
CDR3 DNA: TGTGCCAGCAGCGTAGAATCGCAAGAGACCCAGTACTTC

D gene: TRBD1
V gene: TRBV27
clone size: .
J gene: TRBJ1-2
CDR3 protein: CASSYIQGTGYTF
CDR3 DNA: TGTGCCAGCAGTTACATACAGGGGACTGGCTACACCTTC

D gene: TRBD1
V gene: TRBV28
clone size: few
J gene: TRBJ2-6
CDR3 protein: CASKGTARVLTF
CDR3 DNA: TGTGCCAGCAAGGGGACAGCCCGCGTCCTGACTTTC